These T cell receptor beta chains were read from a single sample in a study of early T cells in non-severe SARS-CoV-2 infection. MiXCR was run by TCRdb on the 5' RACE reads, yielding one entry per CDR3 protein. The sample lists 60,000 or so distinct CDR3 sequences; around an eighth were seen once. Sequenced input: whole blood. These receptor sequences come from an adult who was a healthcare worker with PCR-confirmed SARS-CoV-2 infection or an uninfected control (not recorded which). CDR3s include the opening cysteine and the closing phenylalanine or tryptophan. A D gene is named only where the DNA matches it firmly. Expanded clones are given a class, and other clones once, few, many or no size at all.

len | d_gene | abundance | j_gene | v_gene | CDR3aa | CDR3nt
14 | TRBD2 | - | TRBJ2-1 | TRBV29-1 | CSARLAALYNEQFF | TGCAGCGCCAGACTAGCGGCCCTCTACAATGAGCAGTTCTTC
14 | - | - | TRBJ2-7 | TRBV28 | CASSLSLGYYEQYF | TGTGCCAGCAGTTTAAGTCTAGGTTACTACGAGCAGTACTTC
16 | - | many | TRBJ1-2 | TRBV11-2 | CASSLTAGNPNYGYTF | TGTGCCAGCAGCTTAACCGCAGGGAACCCAAACTATGGCTACACCTTC
13 | - | few | TRBJ2-1 | TRBV6-5 | CASSALSGNEQFF | TGTGCCAGCAGCGCCCTGTCTGGGAATGAGCAGTTCTTC
12 | - | many | TRBJ2-3 | TRBV29-1 | CSAEGASDTQYF | TGCAGCGCCGAAGGGGCATCAGATACGCAGTATTTT
14 | - | many | TRBJ2-7 | TRBV21-1 | CASSKAGGRYEQYF | TGTGCCAGCAGCAAAGCTGGAGGCCGCTACGAGCAGTACTTC
12 | - | - | TRBJ1-4 | TRBV15 | CATSTLDEKLFF | TGTGCCACCAGCACATTGGATGAAAAACTGTTTTTT
8 | - | many | TRBJ2-1 | TRBV7-8 | CASSLGGF | TGTGCCAGCAGCTTAGGGGGTTTC
18 | TRBD2 | many | TRBJ2-7 | TRBV4-2 | CASSQDTPFLAGSYEQYF | TGTGCCAGCAGCCAAGACACCCCCTTTCTAGCGGGGTCCTACGAGCAGTACTTC
14 | - | many | TRBJ2-1 | TRBV9 | CASSTPGNDNEQFF | TGTGCCAGCAGCACCCCCGGGAACGACAATGAGCAGTTCTTC
15 | - | many | TRBJ2-2 | TRBV11-2 | CASSPAWQNTGELFF | TGTGCCAGCAGCCCAGCATGGCAGAACACCGGGGAGCTGTTTTTT
12 | - | - | TRBJ1-1 | TRBV21-1 | CASSLHWGEAFF | TGTGCCAGCAGCCTCCATTGGGGTGAAGCTTTCTTT
12 | - | - | TRBJ1-2 | TRBV20-1 | CSAVVVNYGYTF | TGCAGTGCTGTCGTGGTTAACTATGGCTACACCTTC
13 | - | few | TRBJ1-1 | TRBV24-1 | CATSDFGYREAFF | TGTGCCACCAGTGATTTTGGGTACCGTGAAGCTTTCTTT
14 | - | many | TRBJ2-1 | TRBV6-4 | CASRRGRGAHEQFF | TGTGCCAGCAGGAGGGGGAGAGGGGCCCATGAGCAGTTCTTC
15 | TRBD1 | few | TRBJ2-3 | TRBV11-2 | CASSSGDRETDTQYF | TGTGCCAGCAGCTCAGGGGACAGGGAAACAGATACGCAGTATTTT
18 | TRBD1 | many | TRBJ1-6 | TRBV14 | CASSQDRGPLDAFSPLHF | TGTGCCAGCAGCCAGGACAGGGGACCGCTAGACGCCTTCTCACCCCTCCACTTT
14 | TRBD1 | - | TRBJ1-6 | TRBV3-1 | CASSQVQGASPLHF | TGTGCCAGCAGCCAAGTACAGGGGGCCTCACCCCTCCACTTT
21 | - | few | TRBJ1-3 | TRBV7-9 | CASSLWVPRTLVRIRGNTIYF | TGTGCCAGCAGCTTATGGGTCCCTCGGACATTGGTTCGGATTAGGGGGAACACCATATATTTT
13 | - | many | TRBJ2-7 | TRBV7-9 | CASSSETYYEQYF | TGTGCCAGCAGCTCGGAAACCTACTACGAGCAGTACTTC
14 | - | - | TRBJ2-7 | TRBV28 | CASTPGGTFYEQYF | TGTGCCAGCACCCCCGGCGGAACCTTCTACGAGCAGTACTTC
13 | - | few | TRBJ1-2 | TRBV29-1 | CSVEEGRNYGYTF | TGCAGCGTTGAAGAGGGGCGGAACTATGGCTACACCTTC
15 | - | few | TRBJ1-1 | TRBV29-1 | CSVEYLGGQNTEAFF | TGCAGCGTTGAATATCTAGGAGGCCAGAACACTGAAGCTTTCTTT
12 | - | many | TRBJ2-1 | TRBV20-1 | CSARPPSTEQFF | TGCAGTGCTAGACCCCCTAGCACTGAGCAGTTCTTC
13 | - | few | TRBJ2-5 | TRBV28 | CASSSGGRGTQYF | TGTGCCAGCAGTTCTGGGGGGAGAGGGACCCAGTACTTC
16 | - | few | TRBJ2-1 | TRBV6-5 | CASSYPGTGGRNEQFF | TGTGCCAGCAGTTACCCCGGGACTGGGGGTCGCAATGAGCAGTTCTTC
13 | - | - | TRBJ2-3 | TRBV20-1 | CSAPRAGTDTQYF | TGCAGTGCTCCCCGGGCCGGCACAGATACGCAGTATTTT
15 | - | many | TRBJ1-5 | TRBV12-3/TRBV12-4 | CASSLVQAVGQPQHF | TGTGCCAGCAGTTTAGTTCAGGCCGTCGGGCAGCCCCAGCATTTT
14 | - | many | TRBJ1-5 | TRBV20-1 | CSADDGQSNQPQHF | TGCAGTGCTGACGATGGACAGAGCAATCAGCCCCAGCATTTT
14 | - | many | TRBJ2-2 | TRBV7-2 | CASSFRGNTGELFF | TGTGCCAGCAGCTTTCGAGGGAACACCGGGGAGCTGTTTTTT
15 | - | few | TRBJ1-2 | TRBV20-1 | CSARDIVGTLLGYTF | TGCAGTGCTAGAGATATCGTTGGGACGTTGTTGGGCTACACCTTC
16 | - | few | TRBJ2-7 | TRBV6-5 | CASSSRPTLEFYEQYF | TGTGCCAGCAGCTCACGACCCACCTTAGAGTTCTACGAGCAGTACTTC
16 | TRBD2 | many | TRBJ2-1 | TRBV5-6 | CASSGLAGKTYNEQFF | TGTGCCAGCAGCGGCTTAGCGGGCAAAACATACAATGAGCAGTTCTTC
17 | TRBD1 | many | TRBJ1-1 | TRBV5-1 | CASSSRPDRGSYTEAFF | TGCGCCAGCAGCTCCCGCCCCGACAGGGGAAGTTACACTGAAGCTTTCTTT
17 | - | many | TRBJ2-2 | TRBV7-6 | CASSLPPAGANTGELFF | TGTGCCAGCAGCCTCCCGCCGGCGGGCGCGAACACCGGGGAGCTGTTTTTT
14 | - | many | TRBJ1-1 | TRBV2 | CASTYGGYNTEAFF | TGTGCCAGCACGTACGGAGGTTATAACACTGAAGCTTTCTTT
16 | TRBD1 | many | TRBJ2-3 | TRBV5-1 | CASSPGTGVLTDTQYF | TGCGCCAGCAGTCCCGGGACAGGAGTTCTGACAGATACGCAGTATTTT
15 | - | few | TRBJ2-1 | TRBV30 | CAWTQGGLGGDEQFF | TGTGCCTGGACGCAGGGGGGGCTTGGAGGGGATGAGCAGTTCTTC
13 | TRBD1 | few | TRBJ1-2 | TRBV28 | CATDLRDRAGYTF | TGTGCCACCGATCTCAGGGACAGGGCGGGCTACACCTTC
16 | TRBD1 | many | TRBJ2-3 | TRBV5-6 | CASSFGQGYQTDTQYF | TGTGCCAGCAGTTTCGGACAGGGGTACCAAACAGATACGCAGTATTTT
12 | - | - | TRBJ2-1 | TRBV5-6 | CASSQTYNEQFF | TGTGCCAGCAGCCAAACCTACAATGAGCAGTTCTTC
16 | TRBD2 | many | TRBJ2-3 | TRBV6-1 | CASSPTSGGLTDTQYF | TGTGCCAGCAGTCCGACTAGCGGGGGCCTGACAGATACGCAGTATTTT
14 | - | few | TRBJ2-5 | TRBV7-3 | CASSGTGTQETQYF | TGTGCCAGCAGCGGAACCGGGACACAAGAGACCCAGTACTTC
19 | - | many | TRBJ2-4 | TRBV7-2 | CASSLAPALNLGGKNIQYF | TGTGCCAGCAGCTTAGCCCCGGCCCTGAACCTTGGGGGCAAAAACATTCAGTACTTC
16 | TRBD2 | few | TRBJ2-1 | TRBV27 | CASSLRGLAGGSEQFF | TGTGCCAGCAGTTTAAGGGGACTAGCGGGAGGGAGTGAGCAGTTCTTC
14 | - | many | TRBJ2-2 | TRBV11-2 | CASSLGRVPGELFF | TGTGCCAGCAGTCTGGGAAGGGTTCCCGGGGAGCTGTTTTTT
15 | - | few | TRBJ1-1 | TRBV3-1 | CASSQDRGSNTEAFF | TGTGCCAGCAGCCAAGACAGGGGCTCGAACACTGAAGCTTTCTTT
15 | TRBD2 | many | TRBJ2-1 | TRBV5-4 | CASSPTSGGAIEQFF | TGTGCCAGCAGCCCGACTAGCGGGGGGGCCATTGAGCAGTTCTTC
15 | TRBD1 | many | TRBJ1-1 | TRBV7-9 | CASSLDGQGRTEAFF | TGTGCCAGCAGCTTAGACGGACAGGGGCGTACTGAAGCTTTCTTT
16 | TRBD1 | many | TRBJ1-5 | TRBV19 | CASSRIQGGSNQPQHF | TGTGCCAGTAGTCGGATACAGGGGGGGAGCAATCAGCCCCAGCATTTT
12 | - | many | TRBJ2-2 | TRBV11-2 | CASSLGAGELFF | TGTGCCAGCAGCTTAGGGGCCGGGGAGCTGTTTTTT
12 | - | - | TRBJ1-1 | TRBV28 | CASSYSEFEAFF | TGTGCCAGCAGTTATTCGGAATTTGAAGCTTTCTTT
15 | TRBD1 | - | TRBJ1-1 | TRBV20-1 | CSARDRQGGLIEAFF | TGCAGTGCTAGAGATCGACAGGGAGGTTTAATTGAAGCTTTCTTT
17 | - | many | TRBJ2-2 | TRBV7-6 | CASSPIPRAANTGELFF | TGTGCCAGCAGCCCCATCCCTAGGGCAGCGAACACCGGGGAGCTGTTTTTT
15 | TRBD1 | few | TRBJ2-7 | TRBV2 | CASREAPGQIYEQYF | TGTGCCAGCAGGGAAGCCCCGGGACAGATTTACGAGCAGTACTTC